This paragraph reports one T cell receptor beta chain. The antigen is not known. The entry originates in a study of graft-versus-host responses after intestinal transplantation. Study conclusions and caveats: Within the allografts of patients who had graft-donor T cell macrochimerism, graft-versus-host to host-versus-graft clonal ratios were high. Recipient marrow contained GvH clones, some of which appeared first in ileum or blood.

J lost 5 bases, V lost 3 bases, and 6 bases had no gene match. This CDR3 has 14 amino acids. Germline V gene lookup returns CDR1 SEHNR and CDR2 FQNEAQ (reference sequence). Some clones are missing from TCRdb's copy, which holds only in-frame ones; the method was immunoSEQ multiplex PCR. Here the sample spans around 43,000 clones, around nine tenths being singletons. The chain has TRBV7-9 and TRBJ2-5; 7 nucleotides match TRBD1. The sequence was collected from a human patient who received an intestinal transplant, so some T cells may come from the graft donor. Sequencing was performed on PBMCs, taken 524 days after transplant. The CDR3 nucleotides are TGTGCCAGCAGCTTGGAAGGGGGCAGGGAGACCCAGTACTTC. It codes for CASSLEGGRETQYF.